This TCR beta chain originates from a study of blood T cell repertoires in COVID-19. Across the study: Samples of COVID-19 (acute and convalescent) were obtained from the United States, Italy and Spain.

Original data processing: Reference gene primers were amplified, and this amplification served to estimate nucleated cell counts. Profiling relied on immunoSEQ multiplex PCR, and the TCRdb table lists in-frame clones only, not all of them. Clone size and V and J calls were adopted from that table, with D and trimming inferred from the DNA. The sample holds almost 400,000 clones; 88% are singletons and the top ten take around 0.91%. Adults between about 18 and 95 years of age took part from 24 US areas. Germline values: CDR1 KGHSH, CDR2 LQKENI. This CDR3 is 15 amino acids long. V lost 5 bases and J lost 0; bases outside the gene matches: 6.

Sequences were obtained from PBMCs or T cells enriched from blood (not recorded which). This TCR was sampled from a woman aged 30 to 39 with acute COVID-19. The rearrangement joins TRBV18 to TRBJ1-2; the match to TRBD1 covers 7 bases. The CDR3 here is CASSATGAANYGYTF. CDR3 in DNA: TGTGCCAGCTCAGCTACAGGGGCAGCTAACTATGGCTACACCTTC. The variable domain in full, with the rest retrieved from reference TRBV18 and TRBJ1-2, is NAGVMQNPRHLVRRRGQEARLRCSPMKGHSHVYWYRQLPEEGLKFMVYLQKENIIDESGMPKERFSAEFPKEGPSILRIQQVVRGDSAAYFCASSATGAANYGYTFGSGTRLTVV.